This TCR beta chain appears in the sequencing data of a study of blood T cell repertoires in COVID-19. The wider study: PBMCs, B-cell-depleted T cells, or T cells were the source of the cDNA or gDNA that made up the material.

In the study's own analysis: Reference gene primer amplification yielded estimated nucleated cell counts. Sequencing used immunoSEQ multiplex PCR; TCRdb keeps in-frame clones, though not all of them. V, J and clone size reflect that table, while D and trimming were determined from the DNA. The sample consists of around 60,000 clones, just under 90% of them appearing once. The CDR3 is 16 residues long. The V segment lost 4 bases and the J segment 7 bases; nucleotides outside the gene matches: 11. Germline CDR1 is MNHEY and CDR2 is SMNVEV (reference sequence). The V gene is TRBV27, the J gene TRBJ2-3; 10 bases line up with TRBD1. The TCR originated in a human donor with active COVID-19. The donor label of this sample is uncertain. The specimen sequenced was peripheral blood. The DNA of the CDR3 is TGTGCCAGCAGTTCCCCTAGGGGACAGGGGTTTAATACGCAGTATTTT. Encoded protein: CASSSPRGQGFNTQYF.